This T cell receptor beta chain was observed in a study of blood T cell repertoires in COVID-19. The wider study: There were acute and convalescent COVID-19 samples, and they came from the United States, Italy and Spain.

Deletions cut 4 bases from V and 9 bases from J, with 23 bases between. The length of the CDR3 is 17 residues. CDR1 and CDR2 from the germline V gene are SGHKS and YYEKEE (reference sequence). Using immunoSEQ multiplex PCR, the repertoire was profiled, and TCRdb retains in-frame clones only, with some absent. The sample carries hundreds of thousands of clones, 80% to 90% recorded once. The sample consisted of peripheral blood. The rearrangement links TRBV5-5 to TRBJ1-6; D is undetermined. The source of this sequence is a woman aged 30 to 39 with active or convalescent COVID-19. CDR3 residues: CASSTAGAPTTSSPLHF. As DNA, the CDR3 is TGTGCCAGCAGCACCGCGGGCGCTCCAACTACGAGTTCACCCCTCCACTTT.